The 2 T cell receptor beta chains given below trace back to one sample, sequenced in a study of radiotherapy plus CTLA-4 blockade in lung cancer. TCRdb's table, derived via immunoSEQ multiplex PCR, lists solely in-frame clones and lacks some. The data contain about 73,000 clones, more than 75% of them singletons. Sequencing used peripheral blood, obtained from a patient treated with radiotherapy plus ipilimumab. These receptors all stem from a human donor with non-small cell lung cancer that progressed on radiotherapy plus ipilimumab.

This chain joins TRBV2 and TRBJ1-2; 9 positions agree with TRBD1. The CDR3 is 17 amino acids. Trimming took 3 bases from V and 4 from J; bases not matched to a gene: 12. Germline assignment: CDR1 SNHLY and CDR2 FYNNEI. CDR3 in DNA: TGTGCCAGCAGTGATCCGGGACAGGGAGGCTTCGGCTATGGCTACACCTTC. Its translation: CASSDPGQGGFGYGYTF.

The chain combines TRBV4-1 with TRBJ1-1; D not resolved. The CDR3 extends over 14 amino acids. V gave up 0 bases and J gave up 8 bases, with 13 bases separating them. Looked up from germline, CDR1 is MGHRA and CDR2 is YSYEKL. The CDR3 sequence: CASSQENPFAEAFF. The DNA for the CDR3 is TGCGCCAGCAGCCAAGAGAACCCTTTTGCGGAAGCTTTCTTT.